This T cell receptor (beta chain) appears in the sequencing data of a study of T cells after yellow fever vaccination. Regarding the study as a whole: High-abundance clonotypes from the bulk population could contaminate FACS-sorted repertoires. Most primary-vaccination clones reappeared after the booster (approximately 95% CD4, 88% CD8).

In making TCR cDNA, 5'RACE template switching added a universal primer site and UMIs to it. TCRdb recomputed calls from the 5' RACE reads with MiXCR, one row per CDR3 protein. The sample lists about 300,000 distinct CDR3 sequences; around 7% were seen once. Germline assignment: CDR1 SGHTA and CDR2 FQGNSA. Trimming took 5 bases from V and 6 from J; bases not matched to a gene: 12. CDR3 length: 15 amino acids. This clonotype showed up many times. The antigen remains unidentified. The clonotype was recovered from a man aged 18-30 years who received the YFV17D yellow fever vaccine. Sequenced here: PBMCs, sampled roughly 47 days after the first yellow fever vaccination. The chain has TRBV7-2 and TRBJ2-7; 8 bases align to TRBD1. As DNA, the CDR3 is TGTGCCAGCAGCCAGGGGCAGGGGGCGGTCAGCGAGCAGTACTTC. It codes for CASSQGQGAVSEQYF.